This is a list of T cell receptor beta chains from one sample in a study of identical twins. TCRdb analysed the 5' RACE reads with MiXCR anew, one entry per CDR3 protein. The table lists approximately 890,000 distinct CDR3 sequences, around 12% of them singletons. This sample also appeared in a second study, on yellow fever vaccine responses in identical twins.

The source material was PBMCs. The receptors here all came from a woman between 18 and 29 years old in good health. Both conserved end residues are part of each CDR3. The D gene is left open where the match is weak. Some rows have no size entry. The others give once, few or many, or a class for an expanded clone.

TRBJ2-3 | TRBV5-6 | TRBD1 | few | CASSAPGTAFPDTQYF | TGTGCCAGCAGCGCCCCCGGGACAGCGTTTCCAGATACGCAGTATTTT
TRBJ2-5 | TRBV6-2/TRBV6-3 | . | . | CASSDVRRIQETQYF | TGTGCCAGCAGTGATGTGAGACGGATCCAAGAGACCCAGTACTTC
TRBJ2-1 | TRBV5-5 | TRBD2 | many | CASSLAGRFPSGRHEQFF | TGTGCCAGCAGCTTGGCCGGGAGGTTCCCTAGCGGGAGACATGAGCAGTTCTTC
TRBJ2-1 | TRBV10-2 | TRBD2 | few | CASGATSGSLNEQFF | TGCGCCAGCGGGGCAACTAGCGGGAGTCTCAATGAGCAGTTCTTC
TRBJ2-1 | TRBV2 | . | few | CASSETKEQFF | TGTGCCAGCAGTGAGACTAAAGAGCAGTTCTTC
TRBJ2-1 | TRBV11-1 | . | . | CASRHKTAGNSFLRGMEEQFF | TGTGCCAGCAGGCATAAAACAGCCGGCAACAGTTTCTTGCGGGGAATGGAGGAGCAGTTCTTC
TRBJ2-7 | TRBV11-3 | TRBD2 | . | CASSLEAGAPYEQYF | TGTGCCAGCAGCTTAGAGGCGGGAGCTCCCTACGAGCAGTACTTC
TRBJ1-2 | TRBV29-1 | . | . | CSVLRTYGYTF | TGCAGCGTTCTACGGACGTATGGCTACACCTTC
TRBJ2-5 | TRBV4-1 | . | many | CASSQVMIQETQYF | TGCGCCAGCAGCCAAGTAATGATCCAAGAGACCCAGTACTTC
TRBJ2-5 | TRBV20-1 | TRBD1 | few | CSARGTGGREETQYF | TGCAGTGCAAGAGGGACAGGGGGACGAGAGGAGACCCAGTACTTC
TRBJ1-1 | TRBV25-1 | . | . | CASSDPPNTEAFF | TGTGCCAGCAGTGATCCCCCGAACACTGAAGCTTTCTTT
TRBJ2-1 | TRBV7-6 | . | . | CASSLALTYEQFF | TGTGCCAGCAGCTTAGCGCTAACATATGAGCAGTTCTTC
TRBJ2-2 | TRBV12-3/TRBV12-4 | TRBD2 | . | CASILATGTGELFF | TGTGCCAGCATACTAGCGACTGGCACCGGGGAGCTGTTTTTT
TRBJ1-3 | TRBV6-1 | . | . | CASSERMGGSPSGNTIYF | TGTGCCAGCAGTGAAAGGATGGGAGGGTCACCCTCTGGAAACACCATATATTTT
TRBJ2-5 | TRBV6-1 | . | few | CASSEPWETQYF | TGTGCCAGCAGTGAACCCTGGGAGACCCAGTACTTC
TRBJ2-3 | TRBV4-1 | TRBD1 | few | CASSPGTVTDTQYF | TGCGCCAGCAGCCCCGGGACAGTCACAGATACGCAGTATTTT
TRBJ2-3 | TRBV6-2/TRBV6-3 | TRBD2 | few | CASSYSSRASGRVSTDTQYF | TGTGCCAGCAGTTACTCGAGTCGGGCTAGCGGGAGGGTCAGCACAGATACGCAGTATTTT